Following are 10 T cell receptor beta chains from one sample sequenced in a study of cytomegalovirus exposure and HLA in healthy donors. Assay: immunoSEQ multiplex PCR; the TCRdb copy retains only in-frame clones and omits some. The table records some 320,000 clones, approximately 90% of them present only once. Sequenced sample: PBMCs. The receptors originated from a woman aged 25 to 39 in good health and CMV-seropositive.

The chain has TRBV19 and TRBJ2-4; D gene ambiguous. Germline V gene sequence: CDR1 LNHDA, CDR2 SQIVND (reference sequence). With 8 bases removed from V and 0 bases from J, the gap between germline ends came to 11 bases. The CDR3 is 14 residues long. Here the CDR3 DNA reads TGTGCCAGTTGGGATGGGGTAGCCAAAAACATTCAGTACTTC. Its protein product is CASWDGVAKNIQYF.

This clone has only one observation. This sequence joins TRBV27 and TRBJ2-3; no clear D. Trimming removed 8 bases at V and 4 bases at J, with 7 bases between. Germline assignment: CDR1 MNHEY and CDR2 SMNVEV (reference sequence). The CDR3 runs 11 residues. The CDR3: CASLTADTQYF. CDR3 in DNA: TGTGCCAGCCTAACCGCAGATACGCAGTATTTT.

The chain couples TRBV4-2 to TRBJ1-5; no firm D call. V shed 0 bases and J shed 6 bases, with 12 bases lying between them. This CDR3 is built from 15 residues. Looked up from germline, CDR1 is LGHNA and CDR2 is YNFKEQ. As DNA, the CDR3 is TGTGCCAGCAGCCAAGATCTCGCGGTTGGTCAGCCCCAGCATTTT. Protein: CASSQDLAVGQPQHF.

This chain uses TRBV4-1 with TRBJ2-5; a weak D match, TRBD2 (6 bases). The CDR3 length is 15 residues. Trimming removed 4 bases from V and 5 bases from J, with 17 bases in between. Germline V lookup: CDR1 MGHRA, CDR2 YSYEKL. This CDR3 reads CASSPGGAGMETQYF. The CDR3 DNA follows: TGCGCCAGCAGCCCCGGAGGGGCGGGAATGGAGACCCAGTACTTC.

The V and J genes are TRBV7-2 and TRBJ2-5; 9 nucleotides line up with TRBD2. This CDR3 is 15 amino acids long. In germline, CDR1 is SGHTA, CDR2 FQGNSA. V gave up 5 bases and J gave up 5 bases; unmatched junction bases: 9. The CDR3 is CASSEMRGGGETQYF. DNA for the CDR3: TGTGCCAGCAGCGAAATGCGGGGGGGCGGGGAGACCCAGTACTTC.

The J gene is TRBJ2-3, the V gene TRBV7-8; tentative D call: TRBD1 (5 bases). The CDR3 has 15 amino acids. V lost 4 bases and J 1 base, leaving 12 bases between the germline ends. Germline-derived CDR1 and CDR2 are SGHVS and FQNEAQ. This CDR3 reads CASSYQGTGTDTQYF. In DNA, the CDR3 is TGTGCCAGCAGCTACCAGGGTACCGGCACAGATACGCAGTATTTT.

The chain carries TRBV9 and TRBJ2-7; the D gene is possibly TRBD1 (6 bases). Germline V gene sequence: CDR1 SGDLS, CDR2 YYNGEE. CDR3 length: 14 residues. Trimming took 2 bases from V and 6 from J, leaving 15 bases between them. CDR3 protein: CASSVTPGAGEQYF. CDR3 coding DNA: TGTGCCAGCAGCGTGACCCCAGGGGCTGGCGAGCAGTACTTC.

This sequence joins TRBV5-5 and TRBJ2-7; D gene uncertain. With 0 bases removed from V and 3 bases from J, the gap between germline ends came to 10 bases. Germline lookup yields CDR1 SGHKS and CDR2 YYEKEE (reference sequence). The CDR3 extends over 14 amino acids. The CDR3 sequence: CASSLEVRDYEQYF. CDR3 sequence (DNA): TGTGCCAGCAGCTTGGAGGTCAGAGACTACGAGCAGTACTTC.

This sequence joins TRBV4-2 and TRBJ2-3; D not certain. Trimming pared 4 bases from V and 0 bases from J, leaving 11 bases between. CDR3 length: 15 amino acids. Germline CDR1 and CDR2: LGHNA and YNFKEQ. The CDR3 bases are TGTGCCAGCAGCCCGAGAACGGGCAGCACAGATACGCAGTATTTT. This codes for CASSPRTGSTDTQYF.

V gene TRBV7-3 combines with J gene TRBJ2-5, with unresolved D. V gave up 5 bases and J gave up 5 bases, with 9 bases separating them. The CDR3 runs to 12 residues. Looked up from germline, CDR1 is SGHTA and CDR2 is FQGTGA. The chain's CDR3 is CASSHRGETQYF. The CDR3 DNA is TGTGCCAGCAGCCACCGCGGCGAGACCCAGTACTTC. Variable domain in full (rest from reference TRBV7-3 and TRBJ2-5): GAGVSQTPSNKVTEKGKYVELRCDPISGHTALYWYRQSLGQGPEFLIYFQGTGAADDSGLPNDRFFAVRPEGSVSTLKIQRTERGDSAVYLCASSHRGETQYFGPGTRLLVL.